Shown below are 23 T cell receptor beta chains from a single sample sequenced in a study of T cell changes during pregnancy in multiple sclerosis. Some clones are missing from TCRdb's copy, which holds only in-frame ones; the method was immunoSEQ multiplex PCR. This sample yields roughly 89,000 clones, of which about 93% are seen a single time; about 3.9% belongs to the top ten. The specimen comprised peripheral blood, sampled in the first trimester of pregnancy. The receptors were sampled from a female donor with multiple sclerosis, enrolled in a pregnancy study.

The gene calls are TRBV5-1 and TRBJ1-6; the D gene is possibly TRBD1 (5 bases). V was shortened by 4 bases and J by 8 bases, with 16 bases between the two germline ends. This CDR3 has 15 amino acids. Germline CDR1 reads SGHRS; CDR2 reads YFSETQ. CDR3 DNA: TGCGCCAGCAGCCTCGAAGGGGACTTGGATTCACCCCTCCACTTT. This translates into CASSLEGDLDSPLHF.

This rearrangement joins TRBV4-1 to TRBJ2-1; no reliable D call. The V gene lost 0 bases and the J gene lost 3 bases, with 12 bases spanning the gap. The germline CDR1 and CDR2 sequences are MGHRA and YSYEKL. The CDR3 is 16 amino acids. This chain's CDR3 is CASSQETLPGYNEQFF. CDR3 DNA: TGCGCCAGCAGCCAAGAGACACTGCCTGGCTACAATGAGCAGTTCTTC.

The genes are TRBV9 and TRBJ2-3; TRBD1 might be the D (6 bases). The CDR3 covers 14 residues. The V gene's germline CDR1 is SGDLS and CDR2 YYNGEE. The ends were cut back, 3 bases at V and 6 bases at J, with 14 bases in the middle. CDR3 bases: TGTGCCAGCAGCGCTTCAGGGGCCGCGGATACGCAGTATTTT. It specifies CASSASGAADTQYF.

The V gene is TRBV6-5, the J gene TRBJ1-2; a weak D match, TRBD1 (6 bases). Per germline, CDR1 MNHEY and CDR2 SVGAGI. V lost 4 bases and J lost 8, with 14 bases in between. The CDR3 runs 13 residues. CDR3 coding DNA: TGTGCCAGCAGTTTCACAGGGTTTGAGGGCTACACCTTC. Its translation is CASSFTGFEGYTF.

The chain uses TRBV5-1 and TRBJ1-1, with D tentatively TRBD1 (5 bases). CDR3 length equals 14 residues. Germline CDR1 SGHRS, CDR2 YFSETQ. The V end lost 5 bases, the J end lost 1 base, and 12 bases lay between the germline ends. This CDR3 reads CASRYGGENTEAFF. The CDR3 DNA sequence: TGCGCCAGCAGGTACGGGGGAGAGAACACTGAAGCTTTCTTT.

This chain uses TRBV7-9 with TRBJ2-7, with D hard to call. V gave up 2 bases and J gave up 1 base, with 6 bases separating them. The V gene's germline CDR1 is SEHNR and CDR2 FQNEAQ (reference sequence). The CDR3 extends over 13 amino acids. The CDR3 region has the DNA TGTGCCAGCAGCTTAACAGCATCCTACGAGCAGTACTTC. It specifies CASSLTASYEQYF.

The chain joins TRBV6-1 to TRBJ2-7; TRBD2 agrees at 9 bases. V gave up 5 bases and J gave up 6 bases; unmatched junction bases: 5. Germline assignment: CDR1 MNHNS and CDR2 SASEGT. The CDR3 sequence is 13 residues long. Here the CDR3 reads CASSSGGPVEQYF. The CDR3 coding sequence is TGTGCCAGCAGTAGCGGGGGGCCTGTCGAGCAGTACTTC.

CDR3 DNA: TGTGCCAGCTCACTTGGACAGGACTATGGCTACACCTTC. Protein: CASSLGQDYGYTF. This chain connects TRBV18 to TRBJ1-2; 7 bases map to TRBD1. The CDR3 spans 13 residues. Germline CDR1 and CDR2: KGHSH and LQKENI. V shed 4 bases, J shed 3 bases, and the junction held 2 bases outside the gene matches.

The V and J genes are TRBV5-1 and TRBJ1-2, with 7 nucleotides matching TRBD1. V dropped 6 bases and J dropped 0; count of bases not matched to a gene: 11. CDR1 SGHRS and CDR2 YFSETQ come from the germline V gene. This CDR3 spans 16 amino acids. The CDR3 reads CASTPLPGQTNYGYTF. The CDR3, as DNA: TGCGCCAGCACTCCTTTACCGGGACAGACTAACTATGGCTACACCTTC. Combining the CDR3 with reference TRBV5-1 and TRBJ1-2 gives the whole variable domain KAGVTQTPRYLIKTRGQQVTLSCSPISGHRSVSWYQQTPGQGLQFLFEYFSETQRNKGNFPGRFSGRQFSNSRSEMNVSTLELGDSALYLCASTPLPGQTNYGYTFGSGTRLTVV.

The chain employs TRBV6-5 and TRBJ2-7, with no clear D. Germline V gene lookup returns CDR1 MNHEY and CDR2 SVGAGI. Trimming took 5 bases from V and 5 from J, leaving 10 bases between them. This CDR3 has 12 amino acids. The CDR3 loop is CASSEDYHEQYF. The CDR3 coding sequence is TGTGCCAGCAGTGAGGATTACCACGAGCAGTACTTC.

The chain is built from TRBV7-9 and TRBJ1-5; the D is unclear. V was shortened by 1 base and J by 5 bases, with 18 bases between the two germline ends. CDR3 length: 17 residues. Germline loops: CDR1 SEHNR, CDR2 FQNEAQ (reference sequence). The CDR3 protein is CASSLELAGNGDQPQHF. CDR3 nucleotides: TGTGCCAGCAGCTTAGAACTGGCGGGAAACGGAGATCAGCCCCAGCATTTT.

The chain employs TRBV9 and TRBJ2-4, with 8 bases aligning to TRBD1. The CDR3 consists of 13 residues. J lost 10 bases, V lost 0 bases, and 3 bases had no gene match. Germline CDR1 reads SGDLS; CDR2 reads YYNGEE. CDR3 sequence: CASSVETGGIQYF. CDR3 DNA: TGTGCCAGCAGCGTAGAAACAGGGGGAATTCAGTACTTC.

J is TRBJ1-5 and V is TRBV10-2; D call uncertain. The CDR3 contains 14 residues. Trimming left V 6 bases short and J 8 bases short, with 17 bases between. The V gene's germline CDR1 is WSHSY and CDR2 SAAADI. The CDR3 sequence is CASRSSLALEPQHF. In nucleotides, the CDR3 is TGCGCCAGCAGGTCGTCCCTAGCCCTGGAGCCCCAGCATTTT.

Regarding this clone: At the DNA level, this CDR3 is encoded by other sequences in the same sample as well. This chain uses TRBV19 with TRBJ1-1; D unclear. The V end lost 0 bases, the J end lost 5 bases, and 7 bases lay between the germline ends. Germline V CDR1 and CDR2: LNHDA, SQIVND (reference sequence). The CDR3 consists of 13 residues. DNA for the CDR3: TGTGCCAGTAGTATAGACCCGGGTACTGAAGCTTTCTTT. Protein sequence: CASSIDPGTEAFF.

This sequence joins TRBV5-1 and TRBJ2-3; TRBD2 agrees at 7 bases. Looked up from germline, CDR1 is SGHRS and CDR2 is YFSETQ. Losses at the gene ends were 4 bases for V and 1 base for J; bases not matched to a gene: 6. This CDR3 region has 15 residues. CDR3 in amino acids: CASSPGTTRTDTQYF. The CDR3 DNA reads as TGCGCCAGCAGCCCCGGGACTACCCGCACAGATACGCAGTATTTT.

The CDR3 DNA is TGTGCCAGCAGTTACAGGGGGCTGAACACTGAAGCTTTCTTT. It specifies CASSYRGLNTEAFF. The J gene is TRBJ1-1, the V gene TRBV6-6, with TRBD1 matching over 7 bases. CDR3 length equals 14 residues. CDR1 is MNHNY, CDR2 SVGAGI, per germline (reference sequence). V was clipped by 2 bases and J by 0 bases; unmatched bases: 0.

This chain connects TRBV7-9 to TRBJ1-2; D call uncertain. V lost 6 bases to trimming and J lost 2 bases, with 13 bases between them. The CDR3 sequence is 14 residues long. The V gene's germline CDR1 is SEHNR and CDR2 FQNEAQ (reference sequence). The CDR3 sequence: CASSSRVENYGYTF. The DNA for the CDR3 is TGTGCCAGCAGTAGCCGGGTCGAAAACTATGGCTACACCTTC.

The chain has TRBV6-6 and TRBJ1-2, with 8 bases aligning to TRBD1. CDR1 is MNHNY and CDR2 is SVGAGI in the germline V gene (reference sequence). The CDR3 sequence is 13 residues long. The V and J ends lost 6 bases and 3 bases, in that order; junction bases with no gene match: 3. The CDR3 loop reads CASSQDRDYGYTF. CDR3 in DNA: TGTGCCAGCAGCCAGGACAGGGACTATGGCTACACCTTC.

This clone was seen a single time. The rearrangement links TRBV7-3 to TRBJ2-3, with D perhaps matching TRBD2 (6 bases). Trimming stripped 2 bases from V and 3 bases from J, with 9 bases between. Per germline, CDR1 SGHTA and CDR2 FQGTGA. The CDR3 runs 14 residues. CDR3 loop: CASSLFSGTDTQYF. The CDR3 coding sequence is TGTGCCAGCAGCTTATTCAGCGGGACAGATACGCAGTATTTT.

This chain uses TRBV5-4 with TRBJ1-6; D is uncertain. Trimming cost V 4 bases and J 6 bases, with 11 bases left between them. This CDR3 has 14 amino acids. The V gene's germline CDR1 is SGHNT and CDR2 YYREEE (reference sequence). CDR3 bases: TGTGCCAGCAGCATCCGGGATATTAATTCACCCCTCCACTTT. This sequence encodes CASSIRDINSPLHF.

The chain employs TRBV2 and TRBJ1-4; 7 positions match TRBD1. This CDR3 has 15 amino acids. J lost 4 bases, V lost 6 bases, and 8 bases had no gene match. Germline assignment: CDR1 SNHLY and CDR2 FYNNEI. The CDR3 DNA is TGTGCCAGCAGGGCGGGACAGAACTTTAATGAAAAACTGTTTTTT. Amino acid sequence: CASRAGQNFNEKLFF.

This chain uses TRBV6-6 with TRBJ2-1; TRBD2 matches 10 bases. The length of the CDR3 is 13 residues. Per germline, CDR1 MNHNY and CDR2 SVGAGI (reference sequence). Trimming took 5 bases from V and 15 from J; bases not matched to a gene: 10. CDR3 protein: CASSPLSLAGAFF. The CDR3 DNA reads as TGTGCCAGCAGTCCGTTGAGTCTAGCGGGGGCGTTCTTC.

The chain recombines TRBV27 with TRBJ1-2; 11 positions match TRBD1. This CDR3 is 14 amino acids long. From germline, CDR1 is MNHEY and CDR2 SMNVEV (reference sequence). Trimming at V came to 6 bases and at J to 3 bases, leaving 3 bases not matched to a gene. CDR3 in DNA: TGTGCCAGCAGGGGACAGGGGGTGGACTATGGCTACACCTTC. This sequence encodes CASRGQGVDYGYTF.